This TCR beta chain was profiled in a study of blood T cell repertoires in COVID-19. At the level of the study: Both acute and convalescent COVID-19 samples were obtained from the United States, Italy and Spain. T cells, B-cell-depleted T cells, or PBMCs supplied cDNA or gDNA.

Authors' data handling: Amplification of reference gene primers was used by the study to estimate nucleated cell counts. Produced via immunoSEQ multiplex PCR; TCRdb's table is partial and in-frame only. D and trimming were read from the DNA, whereas the V and J calls and clone size are those reported in that table. The sample holds 200,000 to 300,000 clones, about 70% seen once. This clone occurred once. The ends were cut back, 5 bases at V and 1 base at J, with 6 bases in the middle. Looked up from germline, CDR1 is SEHNR and CDR2 is FQNEAQ (reference sequence). The CDR3 is 13 residues long. The TCR was taken from a woman of 80 years or more with acute or convalescent COVID-19. This chain connects TRBV7-9 to TRBJ1-3; D is ambiguous. Sequencing was carried out using peripheral blood. Here the CDR3 reads CASSPHSGNTIYF. DNA for the CDR3: TGTGCCAGCAGCCCCCATTCTGGAAACACCATATATTTT.